These 20 T cell receptor beta chains share one sample of origin, sequenced in a study of beta chain features in type 1 diabetes. Overall study results and limits: For Type 1 diabetes patients, all four CD4+ subsets carried TCRB CDR3s that were moderately but significantly shorter.

Expressed TCRB transcripts were sequenced after all isolated RNA was converted to cDNA. TCRdb keeps only in-frame clones here, not all; method: immunoSEQ multiplex PCR. The table lists roughly 160,000 clones, 7.5% to 8.5% of them singletons, with approximately 0.5% in the top ten. These TCRs' antigens remain unknown. The sample consisted of central memory CD4+ T cells from blood. The receptors come from a man in his late teens or twenties with type 1 diabetes.

This clone was seen a few times. The chain is built from TRBV30 and TRBJ2-7, with 7 bases aligning to TRBD1. The CDR3 extends over 15 amino acids. Losses at the gene ends were 2 bases for V and 1 base for J; bases not matched to a gene: 8. CDR1 GTSNPN and CDR2 SVGIG come from the germline V gene (reference sequence). In DNA form, the CDR3 reads TGTGCCTGGAGTCTGAAGACAGGGCTTTCCTACGAGCAGTACTTC. Translated, it gives CAWSLKTGLSYEQYF.

Many counts were recorded for this clone. J is TRBJ2-1 and V is TRBV4-3; 7 positions match TRBD2. In germline, CDR1 is LGHNA, CDR2 YSLEER. CDR3 length: 17 residues. The trim removed 4 bases at V and 0 bases at J, leaving 9 bases unmatched. The CDR3 protein is CASSRQTQRGSYNEQFF. Written as DNA, the CDR3 is TGCGCCAGCAGCCGTCAGACCCAGCGGGGCTCCTACAATGAGCAGTTCTTC.

This clone was counted between two and nine times. The chain links TRBV5-1 to TRBJ2-1, with 8 bases fitting TRBD2. The germline CDR1 and CDR2 sequences are SGHRS and YFSETQ. There are 17 residues in the CDR3. V was pared by 4 bases and J by 5 bases, with 14 bases of the junction left unmatched. The CDR3 bases are TGCGCCAGCAGCCCCCTCCCCAGCGGGGGCGAAGACAATGAGCAGTTCTTC. This encodes CASSPLPSGGEDNEQFF.

This clone appeared a few times. The J gene is TRBJ1-2, the V gene TRBV28; TRBD1 aligns across 8 bases. V dropped 1 base and J dropped 7; count of bases not matched to a gene: 8. CDR3 length equals 15 residues. From germline, CDR1 is MDHEN and CDR2 SYDVKM. The CDR3 spells CASSLYGQGSGGYTF. CDR3 DNA: TGTGCCAGCAGTTTATACGGACAGGGATCGGGTGGCTACACCTTC.

This clone was seen a few times. V and J are TRBV7-8 and TRBJ1-2; D remains ambiguous. V shed 4 bases and J shed 8 bases, with 11 bases lying between them. The CDR3 has 12 amino acids. From germline, CDR1 is SGHVS and CDR2 FQNEAQ. DNA of the CDR3: TGTGCCAGCAGCTCCATGACACCGGGCTACACCTTC. Translated: CASSSMTPGYTF.

The rearrangement joins TRBV14 to TRBJ2-5; D possibly corresponds to TRBD2 (5 bases). In germline, CDR1 is SGHDN, CDR2 FVKESK. V was clipped by 1 base and J by 5 bases, with 20 bases between them. This CDR3 has 17 residues. CDR3 amino acids: CASSQGPFSEAYETQYF. The DNA of the CDR3 is TGTGCCAGCAGCCAAGGTCCCTTTAGCGAGGCATATGAGACCCAGTACTTC. Complete variable domain (other parts from reference TRBV14 and TRBJ2-5): EAGVTQFPSHSVIEKGQTVTLRCDPISGHDNLYWYRRVMGKEIKFLLHFVKESKQDESGMPNNRFLAERTGGTYSTLKVQPAELEDSGVYFCASSQGPFSEAYETQYFGPGTRLLVL.

This clone was observed a handful of times. The V and J genes are TRBV7-2 and TRBJ2-5; 8 bases map to TRBD1. In germline, CDR1 is SGHTA, CDR2 FQGNSA. The CDR3 loop spans 15 amino acids. V lost 2 bases, J lost 4 bases, and 6 bases stayed unmatched. This CDR3 is CASSLLGQGRETQYF. In nucleotides, the CDR3 is TGTGCCAGCAGCTTACTCGGACAGGGAAGAGAGACCCAGTACTTC.

In this sample, this clone turned up many times. This chain uses TRBV4-2 with TRBJ2-7, with TRBD2 identical over 8 bases. V trimming: 3 bases; J trimming: 3 bases; junction bases outside the gene matches: 7. Germline V gene sequence: CDR1 LGHNA, CDR2 YNFKEQ. This CDR3 has 15 residues. The CDR3 is CASSHRGGADYEQYF. In DNA form, the CDR3 reads TGTGCCAGCAGCCACCGGGGGGGCGCAGACTACGAGCAGTACTTC.

V usage is TRBV5-1 and J usage is TRBJ1-2, with a weak D call TRBD1 (5 bases). CDR1 is SGHRS and CDR2 is YFSETQ in the germline V gene. V lost 4 bases and J 1 base, leaving 11 bases between the germline ends. The CDR3 extends over 14 amino acids. The CDR3 DNA reads TGCGCCAGCAGCCTGGGGCCGGGTAACTATGGCTACACCTTC. This sequence encodes CASSLGPGNYGYTF.

This sequence joins TRBV10-2 and TRBJ1-2, with a tentative D call TRBD1 (5 bases). Between the trimmed V and J ends, which lost 3 bases and 4 bases, there was a span of 6 bases. The CDR3 totals 12 residues. Germline CDR1 is WSHSY and CDR2 is SAAADI. In nucleotides, the CDR3 is TGCGCCAGCAGTGATGACAGCTATGGCTACACCTTC. Protein sequence: CASSDDSYGYTF.

The gene calls are TRBV14 and TRBJ1-2; 7 nucleotides match TRBD1. CDR1 SGHDN and CDR2 FVKESK come from the germline V gene. This CDR3 spans 13 amino acids. V shed 1 base, J shed 10 bases, and the junction held 6 bases outside the gene matches. CDR3 sequence: CASSQVVRGDYTF. The CDR3 DNA follows: TGTGCCAGCAGCCAAGTAGTCAGGGGGGACTACACCTTC.

This chain connects TRBV19 to TRBJ2-3; 10 nucleotides match TRBD2. The CDR3 contains 16 residues. Germline V CDR1 and CDR2: LNHDA, SQIVND (reference sequence). The J segment lost 5 bases and the V segment lost 2 bases, leaving 7 bases of the junction unmatched. As DNA, the CDR3 is TGTGCCAGTAGTATAAGAGCGGGAGGGCCCCAAGATACGCAGTATTTT. Translating gives CASSIRAGGPQDTQYF.

J is TRBJ2-7 and V is TRBV11-2, with 7 positions matching TRBD1. Germline lookup yields CDR1 SGHAT and CDR2 FQNNGV. CDR3 size: 15 residues. Trimming took 6 bases from V and 4 from J; bases not matched to a gene: 12. CDR3 sequence reads: CASSNLQGKIYEQYF. The CDR3, as DNA: TGTGCCAGCAGTAACTTACAGGGGAAGATTTACGAGCAGTACTTC.

This clone was observed a handful of times. The V and J genes are TRBV11-2 and TRBJ2-7; 10 bases agree with TRBD1. This CDR3 is built from 16 residues. The germline CDR1 and CDR2 sequences are SGHAT and FQNNGV. The ends lost 7 bases at V and 0 bases at J; junction bases unmatched: 9. CDR3 sequence reads: CASTLYDRGPSYEQYF. As DNA, the CDR3 is TGTGCCAGCACCCTCTACGACAGGGGGCCCTCCTACGAGCAGTACTTC.

The V call is TRBV5-1, the J call TRBJ2-3, with 9 bases fitting TRBD1. CDR1 is SGHRS and CDR2 is YFSETQ in the germline V gene. The CDR3 consists of 15 residues. The junction had 7 bases not matched to a gene; V was cut back by 4 bases and J by 4 bases. The DNA for the CDR3 is TGCGCCAGCAGCACCGGCGGGACAGGGCCAGATACGCAGTATTTT. Translating it yields CASSTGGTGPDTQYF.

This clone was recorded a few times. The rearrangement joins TRBV7-2 to TRBJ1-2; tentatively, D is TRBD1 (6 bases). Germline CDR1 reads SGHTA; CDR2 reads FQGNSA. Trimming shortened V by 5 bases and J by 2 bases, and 9 bases separated the two germline ends. The CDR3 consists of 13 residues. CDR3 bases: TGTGCCAGCAGCACAGGGAACAACTATGGCTACACCTTC. This codes for CASSTGNNYGYTF.

This clone appeared a few times. The chain links TRBV10-3 to TRBJ2-2, with 7 positions matching TRBD1. Germline CDR1 is ENHRY and CDR2 is SYGVKD. The CDR3 sequence is 16 residues long. V trimming: 4 bases; J trimming: 6 bases; junction bases outside the gene matches: 11. Here the CDR3 DNA reads TGTGCCATCAGTGTGCGACAGGGTAGAGAGGCCGGGGAGCTGTTTTTT. This codes for CAISVRQGREAGELFF.

The table lists this clone with a few counts. The rearrangement joins TRBV6-5 to TRBJ2-2, with D tentatively TRBD1 (8 bases). The germline CDR1 and CDR2 sequences are MNHEY and SVGAGI. There are 14 residues in the CDR3. Trimming took off 6 bases at V and 6 bases at J, with 14 bases between the two ends. The CDR3 here is CASRRTGRAGELFF. The CDR3 coding sequence is TGTGCCAGCAGACGGACAGGGAGGGCCGGGGAGCTGTTTTTT.

The rearrangement joins TRBV7-2 to TRBJ2-1, with 8 positions matching TRBD2. This CDR3 is 14 amino acids long. The J segment lost 5 bases and the V segment lost 4 bases, leaving 4 bases of the junction unmatched. CDR1 is SGHTA, CDR2 FQGNSA, per germline. The CDR3 DNA reads TGTGCCAGCAGCTCCTTAGCGGGGAACAATGAGCAGTTCTTC. It translates to CASSSLAGNNEQFF.

The genes are TRBV7-2 and TRBJ2-6; possible D gene TRBD2, 6 bases. V lost 8 bases to trimming and J lost 0 bases, with 14 bases between them. CDR1 and CDR2 (germline): SGHTA, FQGNSA. This CDR3 spans 16 amino acids. The CDR3 loop reads CASPVAVSSGANVLTF. The CDR3 nucleotides are TGTGCCAGCCCGGTAGCGGTAAGCTCTGGGGCCAACGTCCTGACTTTC.